The 19 T cell receptor beta chains listed next were all sequenced from one sample in a study of T cells in Graves' hyperthyroidism and ophthalmopathy. Amplified TCR beta CDR3 regions came from RNA transcripts. First-round RT-PCR of the TCR CDR3 relied on the HTBI primer set. From the multiplex PCR reads, TCRdb called clonotypes with MiXCR, one entry per CDR3 protein. Of about 380,000 distinct CDR3 sequences detected, roughly 13% appear once; the ten largest clones hold more than 20%. The sample consisted of blood. These receptors all stem from a man aged 25-45 years with Graves' hyperthyroidism that later progressed to Graves' ophthalmopathy.

This clonotype was detected many times. The CDR3 DNA is TGTGCCAGCAGTTCCCTCCCAGGCGGTGAAGCTTTCTTT. The encoded protein is CASSSLPGGEAFF. The chain recombines TRBV12-3 or TRBV12-4 with TRBJ1-1; D gene ambiguous. The V end lost 4 bases, the J end lost 7 bases, and 13 bases lay between the germline ends. The CDR3 extends over 13 amino acids.

V gene TRBV7-9 combines with J gene TRBJ2-7; weak D call: TRBD1 (5 bases). The V end was cut by 1 base, the J end by 2 bases, with 12 bases between. Germline assignment: CDR1 SEHNR and CDR2 FQNEAQ (reference sequence). This CDR3 has 15 amino acids. CDR3 DNA: TGTGCCAGCAGCTTAGGGGTAGGGGCAACCTACGAGCAGTACTTC. This translates into CASSLGVGATYEQYF.

There are many counts of this clonotype. CDR3 bases: TGTGCCATCAGTGAGGGGACAGGGTATAATTCACCCCTCCACTTT. Translation: CAISEGTGYNSPLHF. The chain recombines TRBV10-3 with TRBJ1-6; TRBD1 agrees at 9 bases. V shed 2 bases and J 4 bases; nucleotides not matched to a gene: 0. The CDR3 contains 15 residues. In germline, CDR1 is ENHRY, CDR2 SYGVKD.

This clonotype was seen ten or more times. This chain links TRBV28 with TRBJ2-7; 12 bases map to TRBD1. The CDR3 length is 16 residues. Per germline, CDR1 MDHEN and CDR2 SYDVKM. J gave up 3 bases and V 5 bases, and 8 bases lay outside the gene matches. CDR3 region: CASSRRDRGRFYEQYF. The CDR3, as DNA: TGTGCCAGCAGTCGCCGGGACAGGGGGCGCTTCTACGAGCAGTACTTC.

This clonotype was seen many times. The chain is built from TRBV11-2 and TRBJ2-1, with 9 bases fitting TRBD2. Germline lookup yields CDR1 SGHAT and CDR2 FQNNGV. The CDR3 is 13 amino acids. Trimming at V came to 3 bases and at J to 7 bases, leaving 1 base not matched to a gene. The CDR3 nucleotides read TGTGCCAGCAGCTTTGCGGGGGGGAATGAGCAGTTCTTC. It yields the protein CASSFAGGNEQFF.

V and J are TRBV6-1 and TRBJ2-5; possible D gene TRBD2, 5 bases. The germline CDR1 and CDR2 sequences are MNHNS and SASEGT. CDR3 length equals 14 residues. V lost 8 bases and J 1 base, leaving 14 bases between the germline ends. The CDR3 bases are TGTGCCAGCCGAAGAGGGCGAATCCAAGAGACCCAGTACTTC. Its translation is CASRRGRIQETQYF.

The V and J genes are TRBV20-1 and TRBJ2-5; 7 bases fit TRBD1. The CDR3 has 13 residues. Germline CDR1 and CDR2: DFQATT and SNEGSKA (reference sequence). The CDR3: CSPLLTGRETQYF. CDR3 bases: TGCAGCCCCCTACTGACAGGGCGGGAGACCCAGTACTTC.

The CDR3 protein is CASSLGGSEIQYF. The CDR3 bases are TGCGCCAGCAGCTTGGGGGGTTCTGAAATTCAGTACTTC. V is TRBV5-1 and J is TRBJ2-4; no clear D. CDR3 length: 13 residues. Trimming left V 0 bases short and J 10 bases short, with 11 bases between. Germline CDR1 SGHRS, CDR2 YFSETQ.

This clonotype occurred many times. The chain carries TRBV20-1 and TRBJ1-2, with D maybe TRBD1 (5 bases). This CDR3 has 13 residues. CDR1 and CDR2 from the germline V gene are DFQATT and SNEGSKA (reference sequence). V was clipped by 1 base and J by 7 bases, with 13 bases between them. The CDR3 loop is CSARAEGTPGYTF. In nucleotides, the CDR3 is TGCAGTGCTAGAGCTGAGGGGACGCCTGGCTACACCTTC.

With regard to this clonotype: A much bigger clone sits one base away, suggesting this may be a read error. The rearrangement uses TRBV3-1 and TRBJ2-7, with 9 positions matching TRBD2. This CDR3 contains 16 residues. Germline CDR1 LGHDT, CDR2 YNNKEL (reference sequence). Trimming cost V 0 bases and J 7 bases; bases outside gene matches: 10. CDR3 DNA: TGTGCCAGCAGCCAAGATTCCAGCGGGGGGCTAAGGGAGCAGTACTTC. Residues: CASSQDSSGGLREQYF.

The chain carries TRBV30 and TRBJ1-5, with 7 bases lining up with TRBD1. CDR1 GTSNPN and CDR2 SVGIG come from the germline V gene (reference sequence). The CDR3 sequence is 14 residues long. Losses at the gene ends were 4 bases for V and 6 bases for J; bases not matched to a gene: 9. CDR3 coding DNA: TGTGCCTGGACTCCGGGACAGCCTTCTCAGCCCCAGCATTTT. Amino acid sequence: CAWTPGQPSQPQHF.

This clonotype was seen only a few times. V is TRBV6-6 and J is TRBJ1-5; D call uncertain. Trimming shortened V by 2 bases and J by 0 bases, and 8 bases separated the two germline ends. CDR1 and CDR2 (germline): MNHNY, SVGAGI (reference sequence). The CDR3 consists of 15 residues. The CDR3 bases are TGTGCCAGCAGTTACCCCCCACATAGCAATCAGCCCCAGCATTTT. Its protein is CASSYPPHSNQPQHF.

This clonotype was found many times. The chain combines TRBV7-8 with TRBJ2-2; D tentatively reads TRBD1 or TRBD2 (5 bases each). Germline values: CDR1 SGHVS, CDR2 FQNEAQ. The germline V and J ends were trimmed by 5 bases and 7 bases, with 20 bases remaining between them. The CDR3 covers 16 residues. The DNA of the CDR3 is TGTGCCAGCAGCCCAGGGAGTGGGGGTTGGTTCGGGGAGCTGTTTTTT. Protein product: CASSPGSGGWFGELFF.

V is TRBV7-2 and J is TRBJ1-6; weak D call: TRBD1 (5 bases). Germline V gives CDR1 SGHTA, CDR2 FQGNSA. The CDR3 has 14 residues. V lost 5 bases and J 8 bases, leaving 13 bases between the germline ends. The CDR3 spells CASSPNMGDSPLHF. In DNA form, the CDR3 reads TGTGCCAGCAGCCCGAATATGGGGGATTCACCCCTCCACTTT.

This clonotype was counted many times. The chain is built from TRBV10-2 and TRBJ1-1, with D unresolved. Germline V gives CDR1 WSHSY, CDR2 SAAADI. This CDR3 is 13 amino acids long. V was trimmed by 5 bases and J by 4 bases, leaving 11 bases between them. The CDR3 loop reads CASSNLYGTEAFF. DNA for the CDR3: TGCGCCAGCAGTAATTTATACGGCACTGAAGCTTTCTTT.

The table lists this clonotype with many counts. The J gene is TRBJ2-1, the V gene TRBV12-3 or TRBV12-4; 8 bases map to TRBD2. Unmatched junction bases numbered 4, after V lost 6 bases and J lost 0 bases. The CDR3 consists of 15 residues. CDR3 DNA: TGTGCCAGCAGCACCGGGGGGGCCTCCTACAATGAGCAGTTCTTC. Amino acids: CASSTGGASYNEQFF.

This clonotype was observed a few times. This rearrangement joins TRBV29-1 to TRBJ1-2, with 8 nucleotides matching TRBD1. V dropped 0 bases and J dropped 7; count of bases not matched to a gene: 7. Germline CDR1 and CDR2: SQVTM and ANQGSEA. The CDR3 is 14 residues long. CDR3 sequence (DNA): TGCAGCGTTGAAGACGGGACAGGTGTAACTGGCTACACCTTC. Its translation is CSVEDGTGVTGYTF.

This clonotype has more than one count but fewer than ten. The chain uses TRBV19 and TRBJ2-6, with D uncertain. CDR1 and CDR2 (germline): LNHDA, SQIVND (reference sequence). The V end lost 5 bases, the J end lost 1 base, and 18 bases lay between the germline ends. The CDR3 covers 18 residues. The CDR3 nucleotides are TGTGCCAGTAGTTGGACCCTCCTCGGCCCTTCTGGGGCCAACGTCCTGACTTTC. This sequence encodes CASSWTLLGPSGANVLTF.

This clonotype was seen a handful of times. This chain uses TRBV4-1 with TRBJ2-3; 8 bases line up with TRBD2. V shed 4 bases, J shed 2 bases, and the junction held 11 bases outside the gene matches. Per the germline V gene, CDR1 is MGHRA and CDR2 is YSYEKL. CDR3 size: 17 residues. The CDR3 bases are TGCGCCAGCAGCCCCTACCCCATAGCGGGACACACAGATACGCAGTATTTT. The encoded protein is CASSPYPIAGHTDTQYF.